This T cell receptor beta chain was profiled in a study of cytomegalovirus exposure and HLA in healthy donors. Primers: 60 Vbeta forward and 13 Jbeta reverse. Clones were read by immunoSEQ multiplex PCR, and TCRdb kept only the in-frame ones, dropping some. The sample comprises some 96,000 clones, 64% of which are singletons, and roughly 3.2% rests with the top ten. V gave up 2 bases and J gave up 0 bases; unmatched junction bases: 0. Germline CDR1 is KGHSH and CDR2 is LQKENI. The CDR3 sequence is 14 residues long. Nominally healthy donors provided the samples, though records likely missed some immune exposures.

V gene TRBV18 combines with J gene TRBJ2-5; TRBD1 matches 7 bases. This clonotype was sampled from a man between 60 and 75 years old in good health and CMV-seronegative. The source material was PBMCs. CDR3 sequence: CASSPGTDQETQYF. In DNA form, the CDR3 reads TGTGCCAGCTCACCAGGGACAGACCAAGAGACCCAGTACTTC.